The 18 T cell receptor beta chains below were found in one sample sequenced in a study of Ad26.COV2.S vaccination and SARS-CoV-2 variants. Treatment of the sample: some 19 received Ad26.COV2.S at low or high dose, single or two shots; roughly five received placebo; per-sample allocation not given. Samples came from day 63 after the first vaccine or placebo injection. Only in-frame clones appear in the TCRdb table, and some are missing; sequencing was by immunoSEQ multiplex PCR. The table records around 340,000 clones, about 87% of them present only once. Sequencing was performed on peripheral blood, taken in a trial of Ad26.COV2.S vaccine versus placebo. All receptors derive from a person aged 18-65 years who received the Ad26.COV2.S COVID-19 vaccine or a placebo.

V usage is TRBV18 and J usage is TRBJ2-7, with D possibly TRBD1 on 5 matching bases. V lost 4 bases and J 3 bases, leaving 16 bases between the germline ends. CDR3 length equals 15 residues. Germline V gene lookup returns CDR1 KGHSH and CDR2 LQKENI. The CDR3 sequence: CASSQNTGDSYEQYF. The CDR3 DNA reads as TGTGCCAGCTCACAAAACACGGGTGACAGCTACGAGCAGTACTTC. Full variable domain (remainder filled in from reference TRBV18 and TRBJ2-7): NAGVMQNPRHLVRRRGQEARLRCSPMKGHSHVYWYRQLPEEGLKFMVYLQKENIIDESGMPKERFSAEFPKEGPSILRIQQVVRGDSAAYFCASSQNTGDSYEQYFGPGTRLTVT.

The chain combines TRBV3-1 (or the pseudogene TRBV3-2) with TRBJ2-7; 7 bases match TRBD1. This CDR3 has 14 residues. Germline V lookup: CDR1 LGHDT, CDR2 YNNKEL (reference sequence). V shed 6 bases, J shed 2 bases, and the junction held 7 bases outside the gene matches. CDR3 bases: TGTGCCAGCAGACGCACCGACAGGGCCTACGAGCAGTACTTC. Translating it yields CASRRTDRAYEQYF.

The chain uses TRBV5-6 and TRBJ1-5, with D possibly TRBD1 on 6 matching bases. Germline V CDR1 and CDR2: SGHDT, YYEEEE. The CDR3 extends over 17 amino acids. Trimming removed 3 bases from V and 6 bases from J, with 22 bases in between. This chain's CDR3 is CASSSLGGRGAGQPQHF. CDR3 sequence (DNA): TGTGCCAGCAGCTCTTTAGGTGGGAGGGGGGCAGGTCAGCCCCAGCATTTT.

This chain uses TRBV10-3 with TRBJ1-1; perhaps TRBD1 as D (5 bases). The CDR3 has 13 residues. Per the germline V gene, CDR1 is ENHRY and CDR2 is SYGVKD. With 7 bases removed from V and 4 bases from J, the gap between germline ends came to 13 bases. The CDR3 region is CAITPGQGTEAFF. Written as DNA, the CDR3 is TGTGCCATCACCCCCGGCCAGGGCACTGAAGCTTTCTTT.

V gene TRBV18 combines with J gene TRBJ2-7; D not certain. V gave up 3 bases and J gave up 2 bases, with 14 bases separating them. The CDR3 is made up of 15 amino acids. CDR1 and CDR2 (germline): KGHSH, LQKENI. The CDR3 loop is CASSPLQTETYEQYF. The CDR3 nucleotides read TGTGCCAGCTCACCCCTACAGACTGAAACCTACGAGCAGTACTTC.

The chain recombines TRBV28 with TRBJ2-5, with 7 bases identical to TRBD1. The CDR3 is 20 residues long. The V gene's germline CDR1 is MDHEN and CDR2 SYDVKM. V was pared by 5 bases and J by 2 bases, with 23 bases of the junction left unmatched. Written as DNA, the CDR3 is TGTGCCAGCAGTGGAAAAAGGACAGGACGCTTCGTGGAGGTACAAGAGACCCAGTACTTC. It yields the protein CASSGKRTGRFVEVQETQYF.

The rearrangement links TRBV27 to TRBJ1-1; D uncertain. V was trimmed by 4 bases and J by 7 bases, leaving 7 bases between them. The CDR3 totals 11 residues. Germline V gives CDR1 MNHEY, CDR2 SMNVEV (reference sequence). DNA of the CDR3: TGTGCCAGCAGTTCCGGGGTTGAAGCTTTCTTT. It specifies CASSSGVEAFF.

The chain joins TRBV3-1 (or the pseudogene TRBV3-2) to TRBJ1-6, with a tentative D call TRBD1 (5 bases). The CDR3 sequence is 15 residues long. Between the trimmed V and J ends, which lost 3 bases and 6 bases, there was a span of 12 bases. Germline V CDR1 and CDR2: LGHDT, YNNKEL (reference sequence). The CDR3 nucleotides are TGTGCCAGCAGCCACCGAGGCGGGGGTAATTCACCCCTCCACTTT. Translating gives CASSHRGGGNSPLHF.

This clone appeared a single time. This chain links TRBV5-6 with TRBJ2-7, with D possibly called TRBD1 or TRBD2 (5 bases each). The CDR3 sequence is 13 residues long. Between the trimmed V and J ends, which lost 4 bases and 4 bases, there was a span of 12 bases. The germline CDR1 and CDR2 sequences are SGHDT and YYEEEE. CDR3 protein: CASSTRGLYEQYF. As DNA, the CDR3 is TGTGCCAGCAGCACCCGGGGCCTTTACGAGCAGTACTTC.

The V call is TRBV5-4, the J call TRBJ2-3; tentative D call: TRBD1 (6 bases). Germline V gene data show CDR1 as SGHNT and CDR2 as YYREEE (reference sequence). V lost 4 bases and J 5 bases, leaving 11 bases between the germline ends. The CDR3 spans 13 residues. The CDR3, as DNA: TGTGCCAGCAGCCCACCCAGGGGAGATACGCAGTATTTT. Protein: CASSPPRGDTQYF.

This chain links TRBV9 with TRBJ2-1, with D possibly being TRBD2 (6 bases). This CDR3 contains 16 residues. The germline V gene has CDR1 SGDLS and CDR2 YYNGEE. The germline V and J ends were trimmed by 4 bases and 7 bases, with 21 bases remaining between them. The CDR3 coding sequence is TGTGCCAGCAGCCCCCCTCCATGGAGGGCCGAAAATGAGCAGTTCTTC. Protein: CASSPPPWRAENEQFF.

The V call is TRBV6-2 or TRBV6-3, the J call TRBJ1-1; D uncertain. From germline, CDR1 is MNHEY and CDR2 SVGEGT. The CDR3 has 14 amino acids. V lost 2 bases, J lost 1 base, and 8 bases lay in between. CDR3: CASSYSGKNTEAFF. Written as DNA, the CDR3 is TGTGCCAGCAGTTACAGCGGGAAGAACACTGAAGCTTTCTTT.

J is TRBJ2-5 and V is TRBV29-1; 9 bases are a match to TRBD1. This CDR3 is built from 13 residues. V lost 7 bases, J lost 4 bases, and 7 bases stayed unmatched. Germline CDR1 reads SQVTM; CDR2 reads ANQGSEA. CDR3 region: CSARQGGPETQYF. The CDR3 nucleotides read TGCAGCGCCCGACAGGGGGGCCCAGAGACCCAGTACTTC.

The chain has TRBV11-3 and TRBJ2-2; D not resolved. V gave up 4 bases and J gave up 5 bases, with 8 bases separating them. CDR1 and CDR2 from the germline V gene are SGHNT and YENEEA. The CDR3 has 13 amino acids. CDR3 region: CASSSRPTGELFF. CDR3 nucleotides: TGTGCCAGCAGCTCGAGACCTACCGGGGAGCTGTTTTTT.

The rearrangement joins TRBV18 to TRBJ2-1; 9 nucleotides align to TRBD2. With V trimmed by 6 bases and J by 8 bases, 11 bases remained unmatched. The CDR3 has 15 amino acids. Germline V gene data show CDR1 as KGHSH and CDR2 as LQKENI. The CDR3 region has the DNA TGTGCCAGCTCTCCCCCGGGACTAGCCAGGGATGAGCAGTTCTTC. Translating gives CASSPPGLARDEQFF. The full variable domain, completed using reference TRBV18 and TRBJ2-1, is NAGVMQNPRHLVRRRGQEARLRCSPMKGHSHVYWYRQLPEEGLKFMVYLQKENIIDESGMPKERFSAEFPKEGPSILRIQQVVRGDSAAYFCASSPPGLARDEQFFGPGTRLTVL.

The chain is built from TRBV4-1 and TRBJ2-3; 9 positions agree with TRBD2. The junction had 8 bases not matched to a gene; V was cut back by 0 bases and J by 1 base. Germline loops: CDR1 MGHRA, CDR2 YSYEKL. This CDR3 comprises 18 residues. This chain's CDR3 is CASSQDKGLAGGTDTQYF. The CDR3, as DNA: TGCGCCAGCAGCCAAGATAAGGGGTTAGCGGGAGGCACAGATACGCAGTATTTT.

The V gene is TRBV29-1, the J gene TRBJ2-2, with 8 bases aligning to TRBD1. CDR3 size: 15 residues. The germline V gene encodes CDR1 SQVTM and CDR2 ANQGSEA. Trimming at V came to 6 bases and at J to 6 bases, leaving 12 bases not matched to a gene. This chain's CDR3 is CSVIGKDRDPGELFF. The DNA for the CDR3 is TGCAGCGTGATTGGAAAGGACAGGGACCCCGGGGAGCTGTTTTTT.

The rearrangement links TRBV6-5 to TRBJ1-2; 9 positions agree with TRBD1. The germline CDR1 and CDR2 sequences are MNHEY and SVGAGI. The ends lost 6 bases at V and 8 bases at J; junction bases unmatched: 10. The CDR3 is made up of 14 amino acids. The CDR3 nucleotides are TGTGCCAGCAGCCGCGCCACAGGGGGCTGGGGCTACACCTTC. This gives the protein CASSRATGGWGYTF.